The entry that follows covers one T cell receptor (beta chain) sequence. Its antigen is undetermined. This entry belongs to a study of CXCR3-negative and CXCR3-positive naive CD8 T cells. Researchers prepared the TRB cDNA libraries using 5' RACE with UMI labels. TCRdb processed the 5' RACE reads again and assigns one entry to each CDR3 protein, with no DNA. The sample totals 100,000 to 150,000 distinct CDR3 sequences. Regarding the study as a whole: The study found comparably high diversity in both naive subsets and much lower diversity in memory CD8+ cells. Naive CXCR3-negative cells resembled naive CXCR3-positive cells in TRBV-TRBJ usage; memory cells differed.

Naive cells were sorted as CD45RO-, CCR7+, CD27+ and CD95-. The CDR3 extends over 18 amino acids. The germline CDR1 and CDR2 sequences are SGHTA and FQGNSA. This TCR was recovered from a human donor in good health. Some clones in this sample may be carry-over from other donors' samples. What was sequenced was naive CXCR3- CD8+ T cells from blood. Subset reported: CD45RO-CCR7+CD27+CD95- naive CD8+ T cells lacking CXCR3 (TNR3-). This rearrangement joins TRBV7-2 to TRBJ2-2; TCRdb calls TRBD2, which cannot be checked without DNA. CDR3 sequence: CASSLEVLAGFPAGELFF.